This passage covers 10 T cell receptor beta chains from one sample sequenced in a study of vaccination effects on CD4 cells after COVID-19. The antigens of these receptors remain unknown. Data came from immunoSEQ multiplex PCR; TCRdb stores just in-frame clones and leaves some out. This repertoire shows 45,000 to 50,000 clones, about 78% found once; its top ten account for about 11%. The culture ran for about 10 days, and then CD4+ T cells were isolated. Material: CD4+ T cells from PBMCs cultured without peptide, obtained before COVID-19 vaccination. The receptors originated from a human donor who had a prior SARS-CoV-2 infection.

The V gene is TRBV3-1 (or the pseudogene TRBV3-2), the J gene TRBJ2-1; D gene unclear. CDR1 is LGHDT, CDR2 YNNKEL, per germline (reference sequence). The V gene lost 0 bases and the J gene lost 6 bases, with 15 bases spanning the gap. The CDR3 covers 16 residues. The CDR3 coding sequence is TGTGCCAGCAGCCAAGATGTTGGGCCCTTCCCCAATGAGCAGTTCTTC. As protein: CASSQDVGPFPNEQFF.

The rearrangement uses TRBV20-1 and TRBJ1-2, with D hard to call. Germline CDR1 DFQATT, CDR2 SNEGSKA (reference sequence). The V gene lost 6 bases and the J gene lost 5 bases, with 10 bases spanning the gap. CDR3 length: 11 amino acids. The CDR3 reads CSASQGYGYTF. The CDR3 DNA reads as TGCAGTGCGAGCCAAGGTTATGGCTACACCTTC.

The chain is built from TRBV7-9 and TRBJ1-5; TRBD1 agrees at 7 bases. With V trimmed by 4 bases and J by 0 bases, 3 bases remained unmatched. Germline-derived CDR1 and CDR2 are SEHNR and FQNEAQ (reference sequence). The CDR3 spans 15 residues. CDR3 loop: CASSSTGNSNQPQHF. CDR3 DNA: TGTGCCAGCAGCTCGACAGGGAATAGCAATCAGCCCCAGCATTTT.

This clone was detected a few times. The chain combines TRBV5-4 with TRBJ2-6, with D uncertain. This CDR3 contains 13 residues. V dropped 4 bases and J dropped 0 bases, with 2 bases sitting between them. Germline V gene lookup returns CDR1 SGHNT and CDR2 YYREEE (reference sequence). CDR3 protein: CASSVSGANVLTF. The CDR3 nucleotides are TGTGCCAGCAGCGTCTCTGGGGCCAACGTCCTGACTTTC.

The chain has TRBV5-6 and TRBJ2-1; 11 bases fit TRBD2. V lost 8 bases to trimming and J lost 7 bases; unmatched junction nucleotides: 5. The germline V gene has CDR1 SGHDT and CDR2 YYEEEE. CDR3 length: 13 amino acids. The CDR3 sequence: CASSGRAFNEQFF. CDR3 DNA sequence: TGTGCCAGTAGCGGGAGGGCCTTTAATGAGCAGTTCTTC. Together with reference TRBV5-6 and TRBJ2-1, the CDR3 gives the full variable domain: DAGVTQSPTHLIKTRGQQVTLRCSPKSGHDTVSWYQQALGQGPQFIFQYYEEEERQRGNFPDRFSGHQFPNYSSELNVNALLLGDSALYLCASSGRAFNEQFFGPGTRLTVL.

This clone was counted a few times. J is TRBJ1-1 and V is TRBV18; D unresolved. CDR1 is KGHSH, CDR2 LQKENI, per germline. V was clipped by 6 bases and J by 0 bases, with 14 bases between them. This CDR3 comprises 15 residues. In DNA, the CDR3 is TGTGCCAGCTCGGAGGCCGGGGAGATGAACACTGAAGCTTTCTTT. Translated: CASSEAGEMNTEAFF.

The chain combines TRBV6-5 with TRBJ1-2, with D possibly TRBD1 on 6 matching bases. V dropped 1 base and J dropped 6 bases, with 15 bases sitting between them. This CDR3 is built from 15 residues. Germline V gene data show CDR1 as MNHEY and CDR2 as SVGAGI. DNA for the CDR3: TGTGCCAGCAGTTACTTTTTGGGGGCCGGAAATGGCTACACCTTC. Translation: CASSYFLGAGNGYTF.

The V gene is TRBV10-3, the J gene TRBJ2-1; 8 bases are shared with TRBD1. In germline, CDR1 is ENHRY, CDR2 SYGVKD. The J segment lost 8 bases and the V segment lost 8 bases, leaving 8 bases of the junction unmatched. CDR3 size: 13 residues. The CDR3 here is CAIATGEVDEQFF. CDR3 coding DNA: TGTGCCATCGCGACAGGGGAGGTCGATGAGCAGTTCTTC.

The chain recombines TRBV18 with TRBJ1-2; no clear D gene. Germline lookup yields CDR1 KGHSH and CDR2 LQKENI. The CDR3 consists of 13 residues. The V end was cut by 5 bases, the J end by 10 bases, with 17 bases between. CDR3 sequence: CASSSDIKGVYTF. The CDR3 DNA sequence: TGTGCCAGCTCATCAGACATCAAGGGTGTCTACACCTTC.

CDR3 loop: CASSHAYNEQFF. CDR3 nucleotides: TGTGCCAGCAGCCACGCCTACAATGAGCAGTTCTTC. The rearrangement uses TRBV11-3 and TRBJ2-1, with D unresolved. This CDR3 has 12 residues. Germline lookup yields CDR1 SGHNT and CDR2 YENEEA. The V gene lost 5 bases and the J gene lost 2 bases, with 4 bases spanning the gap.